What follows is one T cell receptor beta chain and its context. As yet, its antigen is unknown. A single record per CDR3 protein comes from TCRdb applying MiXCR to the reads. The sample contains about a million distinct CDR3 sequences, approximately 32% of which appear only once. This record comes from a study of T cell repertoires in cytomegalovirus infection. Material: cultured CD8+ T cells from PBMCs, obtained from culture after CMV antigen stimulation. The clonotype originates from a human donor in good health (CMV status not recorded). Some clones in this sample may be carry-over from other donors' samples.

The CDR3 region has the DNA TGTGCCAGCAGCTTAGTGGAGAACAGGGTGACCGGGGAGCTGTTTTTT. Protein product: CASSLVENRVTGELFF. The rearrangement links TRBV7-6 to TRBJ2-2, with D possibly TRBD1 on 6 matching bases. The V and J ends lost 1 base and 5 bases respectively, with 14 bases between them. In germline, CDR1 is SGHVS, CDR2 FNYEAQ. The CDR3 has 16 amino acids.